These T cell receptor beta chains were read from a single sample in a study of blood T cell repertoires in COVID-19. Measured with immunoSEQ multiplex PCR; TCRdb has only the in-frame clones, and not every one. Here the sample spans approximately 150,000 clones, about four fifths being singletons. Sequencing input: PBMCs or T cells enriched from blood (not recorded which). These receptors came from a man in his fifties or sixties who had recovered from COVID-19. CDR3s include the opening cysteine and the closing phenylalanine or tryptophan. The D gene is left open where the match is weak. Part of the rows lack a size; the others show once, few, many or a class for expanded clones.

NA	TRBV9	TRBJ1-6	NA	TGTGCCAGCAGCGTAGAACAGGTCAATTCACCCCTCCACTTT	CASSVEQVNSPLHF
NA	TRBV12-3/TRBV12-4	TRBJ2-7	few	TGTGCCAGCAGCCTCAGTCCCTACGAGCAGTACTTC	CASSLSPYEQYF
TRBD2	TRBV15	TRBJ2-3	NA	TGTGCCACCAGCAGAGCGCTAGCGGGAGATACGCAGTATTTT	CATSRALAGDTQYF
TRBD2	TRBV27	TRBJ2-2	NA	TGTGCCAGCTGGGGACTAGCGGGAGAACGCGTCACCGGGGAGCTGTTTTTT	CASWGLAGERVTGELFF
TRBD1	TRBV11-1	TRBJ2-3	NA	TGTGCCAGCAGCATGGACGACAGGGGGCGTGAAGATACGCAGTATTTT	CASSMDDRGREDTQYF
NA	TRBV25-1	TRBJ1-1	NA	TGTGCCAGTAAATATGGGGCGAACACTGAAGCTTTCTTT	CASKYGANTEAFF
TRBD1	TRBV7-3	TRBJ2-1	NA	TGTGCCAGCAGCCTCACAGGGGTAGGGGAGCAGTTCTTC	CASSLTGVGEQFF
TRBD1	TRBV28	TRBJ2-3	NA	TGTGCCAGCAGTTTATTGACGACAGGGTTGTATAAAGATACGCAGTATTTT	CASSLLTTGLYKDTQYF
NA	TRBV5-6	TRBJ1-6	NA	TGTGCCAGCAGTCGACTGATCAATTCAGCCCTCCACTTT	CASSRLINSALHF
NA	TRBV3-1/TRBV3-2	TRBJ2-7	NA	TGTGCCAGCAGCCAGGCCACCGGGGCCTACGAGCAGTACTTC	CASSQATGAYEQYF
NA	TRBV6-1	TRBJ1-5	NA	TGTGCCAGCAGTGAAGGGGGGGACGTCAAGCCCCAGCATTTT	CASSEGGDVKPQHF
TRBD1	TRBV28	TRBJ1-2	NA	TGTGCCAGCAGTTCCAACGCCGGGACAGGGGGCTATGGCTACACCTTC	CASSSNAGTGGYGYTF